The rows below give T cell receptor beta chains drawn from one sample of a study of blood T cell repertoires in COVID-19. The table came from immunoSEQ multiplex PCR; TCRdb's copy has only in-frame clones and leaves some out. This sample yields approximately 130,000 clones, of which roughly 87% are seen a single time; 15% to 20% belongs to the top ten. Material: PBMCs or T cells enriched from blood (not recorded which). Receptors were obtained from a man aged 30 to 45 who had recovered from COVID-19. The CDR3 runs from the conserved cysteine through the conserved F or W. A D gene is named only where the DNA matches it firmly. Size values are once, few and many counts, or a class for expanded clones, and some rows have none.

J | V | D | size | DNA | CDR3
TRBJ1-1 | TRBV24-1 | . | . | TGTGCCACCAGTGATTTGCAGGGTTACACTGAAGCTTTCTTT | CATSDLQGYTEAFF
TRBJ2-1 | TRBV6-6 | TRBD2 | . | TGTGCCAGCAGCGTACCCGCGGGGGGCCTCCACAATGAGCAGTTCTTC | CASSVPAGGLHNEQFF
TRBJ2-1 | TRBV27 | . | . | TGTGCCAGCAGTTCCCAACTGTTTAGCGGAAGCTCCTACAATGAGCAGTTCTTC | CASSSQLFSGSSYNEQFF
TRBJ1-2 | TRBV10-2 | . | . | TGCGCCAGCAGTGACGGGGGGAGGTATGGCTACACCTTC | CASSDGGRYGYTF
TRBJ1-2 | TRBV29-1 | TRBD1 | . | TGCAGCGTAGGCGGGACAGGGGAGTTGGGCTATGGCTACACCTTC | CSVGGTGELGYGYTF
TRBJ2-3 | TRBV29-1 | . | . | TGCAGCGTGTGGCGGGGAGTCACAGATACGCAGTATTTT | CSVWRGVTDTQYF
TRBJ2-2 | TRBV5-1 | TRBD2 | . | TGCGCCAGCAGCTGGGGAGCGAGCGGGACTACCGGGGAGCTGTTTTTT | CASSWGASGTTGELFF
TRBJ1-3 | TRBV7-9 | . | once | TGTGCCAGCAGCTTAGTTGACCAGGGAACAGGAAACACCATATATTTT | CASSLVDQGTGNTIYF
TRBJ1-2 | TRBV4-1 | TRBD1 | . | TGCGCCAGCAGCCAACCGACAGGGGAATACTATGGCTACACCTTC | CASSQPTGEYYGYTF
TRBJ1-1 | TRBV19 | TRBD1 | few | TGTGCCAGTAGTATTAGGACAGGCGGAACGACTGAAGCTTTCTTT | CASSIRTGGTTEAFF
TRBJ1-1 | TRBV2 | . | . | TGTGCCAGCAGCCTAGAGACGGTGAACACTGAAGCTTTCTTT | CASSLETVNTEAFF
TRBJ2-1 | TRBV6-5 | TRBD1 | . | TGTGCCAGCAGTCATCAGGGGGCCTCCTACAATGAGCAGTTCTTC | CASSHQGASYNEQFF
TRBJ2-2 | TRBV19 | . | . | TGTGCCAGTAGTATTGAGGGAGGCACCGGGGAGCTGTTTTTT | CASSIEGGTGELFF
TRBJ1-4 | TRBV2 | TRBD1 | . | TGTGCCAGCACGACTACAGGGGTTAATGAAAAACTGTTTTTT | CASTTTGVNEKLFF
TRBJ2-2 | TRBV5-1 | . | . | TGCGCCAGCAGCTTGCCCACCGGGACATTGAACACCGGGGAGCTGTTTTTT | CASSLPTGTLNTGELFF
TRBJ2-3 | TRBV5-1 | TRBD2 | once | TGCGCCAGCAGCTTGGAGGCGGGAGGGCCGACAGATACGCAGTATTTT | CASSLEAGGPTDTQYF
TRBJ1-4 | TRBV7-2 | TRBD1 | . | TGTGCCAGCAGCTCCGACAGGGACACTAATGAAAAACTGTTTTTT | CASSSDRDTNEKLFF
TRBJ2-5 | TRBV4-2 | . | . | TGTGCCAGCAGCCAGGACTCCTTGCTAGAAGAAAAAAACCAAGAGACCCAGTACTTC | CASSQDSLLEEKNQETQYF
TRBJ2-1 | TRBV28 | . | . | TGTGCCAGCCGCGGCAGGGGTTCCTACAATGAGCAGTTCTTC | CASRGRGSYNEQFF
TRBJ2-5 | TRBV30 | . | . | TGTGCCCTAGCGATCCAAGAGACCCAGTACTTC | CALAIQETQYF
TRBJ1-4 | TRBV25-1 | . | . | TGTGCCAGCAGCCCTAGGGGCTCACGTAATGAAAAACTGTTTTTT | CASSPRGSRNEKLFF
TRBJ2-1 | TRBV2 | . | few | TGTGCCACCTGGGGGGAGTCCTACAATGAGCAGTTCTTC | CATWGESYNEQFF
TRBJ2-1 | TRBV10-3 | . | . | TGTGCCATCACCGGCCGTTCCAGCGGCTCCTACAATGAGCAGTTCTTC | CAITGRSSGSYNEQFF
TRBJ2-1 | TRBV10-3 | TRBD2 | . | TGTGCCATCAGCCCCGGGACTAGCGGAGTCTACAATGAGCAGTTCTTC | CAISPGTSGVYNEQFF
TRBJ1-4 | TRBV28 | . | . | TGTGCCAGCACCGCTCCCGGGACTGATGAAAAACTGTTTTTT | CASTAPGTDEKLFF
TRBJ1-1 | TRBV20-1 | TRBD1 | few | TGCAGTGCTACCTCGGACAGGGAAGCTTTCTTT | CSATSDREAFF
TRBJ2-1 | TRBV10-2 | TRBD2 | . | TGCGCCAGCAGGCGGGAGGGAGTAGGCAATGAGCAGTTCTTC | CASRREGVGNEQFF
TRBJ2-1 | TRBV7-3 | TRBD2 | once | TGTGCCAGCAGCTTCTTTGCGGGAGTAGGCTCCTACAATGAGCAGTTCTTC | CASSFFAGVGSYNEQFF
TRBJ1-1 | TRBV6-1 | . | . | TGTGCCAGCAGTGAACCTAGGGGACAACTTCATGAGGCTTTCTTT | CASSEPRGQLHEAFF
TRBJ1-1 | TRBV20-1 | TRBD1 | once | TGCAGTGCTAGAACCTACAGGGGCTTCTTT | CSARTYRGFF
TRBJ1-1 | TRBV18 | TRBD1 | . | TGTGCCAGCTCACTGGACAGGTCCCAAGCTTTCTTT | CASSLDRSQAFF
TRBJ1-1 | TRBV7-9 | . | . | TGTGCCAGCAGCCAGGGGAGCGGGAACACTGAAGCTTTCTTT | CASSQGSGNTEAFF
TRBJ2-6 | TRBV29-1 | TRBD2 | . | TGCAGCGTTGGCGGGAGGGACTCTGGGGCCAACGTCCTGACTTTC | CSVGGRDSGANVLTF
TRBJ1-2 | TRBV9 | . | . | TGTGCCAGCAGCGTGACAGGTGAAAACTATGGCTACACCTTC | CASSVTGENYGYTF
TRBJ1-1 | TRBV30 | . | . | TGTGCCTCAAGAACAGTTATGAACACTGAAGCTTTCTTT | CASRTVMNTEAFF
TRBJ2-2 | TRBV7-7 | . | . | TGTGCTAGCAGCTTAAATGTCGGCCAGGGCGGGGAGCTGTTTTTT | CASSLNVGQGGELFF
TRBJ2-6 | TRBV7-9 | . | . | TGTGCCAGCAGCTCGACAGTACCTTCTGGGGCCAACGTCCTGACTTTC | CASSSTVPSGANVLTF
TRBJ2-6 | TRBV7-9 | . | few | TGTGCCAGCAGCTTCATTAGCTCTGGGGCCAACGTCCTGACTTTC | CASSFISSGANVLTF
TRBJ1-1 | TRBV6-5 | TRBD1 | . | TGTGCCAACAGTTTGGGACAGGGGAACACTGAAGCTTTCTTT | CANSLGQGNTEAFF
TRBJ2-7 | TRBV3-1/TRBV3-2 | TRBD2 | few | TGTGCCAGCAGCCAAGCGAGCGGGAGGGCCCTCCACGAGCAGTACTTC | CASSQASGRALHEQYF
TRBJ2-5 | TRBV5-4 | TRBD1 | . | TGTGCCAGCAGCTTGGAGACAGGGGGGAAGGAGACCCAGTACTTC | CASSLETGGKETQYF
TRBJ2-7 | TRBV27 | TRBD2 | . | TGTGCCAGCAGTTTGGCGGGAGGGCCCTCCTACGAGCAGTACTTC | CASSLAGGPSYEQYF
TRBJ2-1 | TRBV2 | . | . | TGTGCCAGCAGTGAAGCAGGCCGCGGATCCAATGAGCAGTTCTTC | CASSEAGRGSNEQFF
TRBJ2-3 | TRBV19 | TRBD2 | . | TGTGCCAGTAGTATAGGGGCGGGAGGCGTCCCAACGCAGTATTTT | CASSIGAGGVPTQYF
TRBJ2-2 | TRBV7-2 | TRBD2 | . | TGTGCCAGCAGCCCCCGGGGGGTAGGATCCGGGGAGCTGTTTTTT | CASSPRGVGSGELFF
TRBJ1-5 | TRBV4-2 | TRBD1 | . | TGTGCCAGCAGCCAAGGTGGACAGGGGGCGAGTCAGCCCCAGCATTTT | CASSQGGQGASQPQHF
TRBJ1-1 | TRBV9 | TRBD1 | . | TGTGCCAGCAGCGTAGGCCCGCTCGGGACAGGTGTTATGAACACTGAAGCTTTCTTT | CASSVGPLGTGVMNTEAFF
TRBJ2-3 | TRBV5-1 | TRBD1 | . | TGCGCCAGCAGCTTGGGACAGGGGAGGGATACGCAGTATTTT | CASSLGQGRDTQYF
TRBJ1-1 | TRBV7-2 | . | once | TGTGCCAGCAGCTTGTCGGGGAACACTGAAGCTTTCTTT | CASSLSGNTEAFF
TRBJ2-7 | TRBV6-5 | TRBD1 | . | TGTGCCAGCCAGAGTCCGGGACAGGCAACCTACGAGCAGTACTTC | CASQSPGQATYEQYF
TRBJ2-7 | TRBV3-1/TRBV3-2 | . | . | TGTGCCAGCTCATCGACAATGCACTACGAGCAGTACTTC | CASSSTMHYEQYF
TRBJ1-1 | TRBV4-1 | . | once | TGCGCCAGCAGCCAAGGTAGAGCAAACACTGAAGCTTTCTTT | CASSQGRANTEAFF
TRBJ2-5 | TRBV15 | TRBD1 | . | TGTGCCACCAGCAGAGGGGACAGCCAAGAGACCCAGTACTTC | CATSRGDSQETQYF